Listed below are T cell receptor beta chains from one sample, sequenced in a study of cytomegalovirus exposure and HLA in healthy donors. Profiling relied on immunoSEQ multiplex PCR, and the TCRdb table lists in-frame clones only, not all of them. The sample includes 70,000 to 85,000 clones, over 55% of them seen just once. Source material: PBMCs. Every receptor here comes from a man aged 25 to 40 in good health and CMV-seropositive. Each CDR3 is given with its conserved first and last residue. Fields, in order: clone size, CDR3 length, D gene, V gene, J gene, CDR3 DNA, CDR3 protein. The D gene is left open where the match is weak. Size values are once, few and many counts, or a class for expanded clones, and some rows have none.

clone_size: NA
cdr3_length: 15
d_call: TRBD1
v_call: TRBV28
j_call: TRBJ2-3
cdr3_nt: TGTGCCAGCAGCACAGGGGAGAGGCACACAGATACGCAGTATTTT
cdr3_aa: CASSTGERHTDTQYF

clone_size: few
cdr3_length: 13
d_call: NA
v_call: TRBV7-3
j_call: TRBJ1-2
cdr3_nt: TGTGCCAGCAGCCCAGGGCCAGACTATGGCTACACCTTC
cdr3_aa: CASSPGPDYGYTF

clone_size: NA
cdr3_length: 14
d_call: TRBD2
v_call: TRBV6-1
j_call: TRBJ2-7
cdr3_nt: TGTGCCAGCAGTGAACCCAGCGGGGTCGACGAGCAGTACTTC
cdr3_aa: CASSEPSGVDEQYF

clone_size: NA
cdr3_length: 18
d_call: NA
v_call: TRBV7-2
j_call: TRBJ2-5
cdr3_nt: TGTGCCAGCAGCTTGAATGGTGGTAGGGGGACAAGAGTAGAGACCCAGTACTTC
cdr3_aa: CASSLNGGRGTRVETQYF

clone_size: NA
cdr3_length: 13
d_call: NA
v_call: TRBV9
j_call: TRBJ1-1
cdr3_nt: TGTGCCAGCAGCGTAGCGGGTCGTGCTGAAGCTTTCTTT
cdr3_aa: CASSVAGRAEAFF

clone_size: NA
cdr3_length: 15
d_call: TRBD2
v_call: TRBV29-1
j_call: TRBJ2-3
cdr3_nt: TGCAGCGCCATCGGAGCGGGAGGACCCACAGATACGCAGTATTTT
cdr3_aa: CSAIGAGGPTDTQYF

clone_size: NA
cdr3_length: 14
d_call: NA
v_call: TRBV6-1
j_call: TRBJ2-1
cdr3_nt: TGTGCCAGCAGTGCAGGGGTCCGAGACAATGAGCAGTTCTTC
cdr3_aa: CASSAGVRDNEQFF

clone_size: NA
cdr3_length: 14
d_call: TRBD1
v_call: TRBV5-6
j_call: TRBJ2-2
cdr3_nt: TGTGCCAGCCGAACAGGGGGGCCTCCCGGGGAGCTGTTTTTT
cdr3_aa: CASRTGGPPGELFF

clone_size: NA
cdr3_length: 16
d_call: TRBD1
v_call: TRBV5-1
j_call: TRBJ2-7
cdr3_nt: TGCGCCAGCAGCCGAGGGGGCGGACAGCCTTCCTACGAGCAGTACTTC
cdr3_aa: CASSRGGGQPSYEQYF

clone_size: NA
cdr3_length: 15
d_call: NA
v_call: TRBV5-1
j_call: TRBJ1-1
cdr3_nt: TGCGCCAGCAGACAACTACTAATCATGAACACTGAAGCTTTCTTT
cdr3_aa: CASRQLLIMNTEAFF

clone_size: NA
cdr3_length: 13
d_call: TRBD2
v_call: TRBV29-1
j_call: TRBJ2-7
cdr3_nt: TGCAGCGTCCGAGGACTAGCGGACTACGAGCAGTACTTC
cdr3_aa: CSVRGLADYEQYF

clone_size: NA
cdr3_length: 15
d_call: NA
v_call: TRBV2
j_call: TRBJ2-2
cdr3_nt: TGTGCCAGCAGTGCAAGCGGGACAAACACCGGGGAGCTGTTTTTT
cdr3_aa: CASSASGTNTGELFF

clone_size: once
cdr3_length: 15
d_call: TRBD2
v_call: TRBV15
j_call: TRBJ2-1
cdr3_nt: TGTGCCACCAGCATAGGACTAGCGGGAGGGAATGAGCAGTTCTTC
cdr3_aa: CATSIGLAGGNEQFF

clone_size: many
cdr3_length: 16
d_call: NA
v_call: TRBV6-1
j_call: TRBJ1-3
cdr3_nt: TGTGCCAGCAGTGAAATGAGCCGGGACTCGAAAAACACCATATATTTT
cdr3_aa: CASSEMSRDSKNTIYF

clone_size: few
cdr3_length: 14
d_call: TRBD1
v_call: TRBV28
j_call: TRBJ2-7
cdr3_nt: TGTGCCAGCAGTATAACAGGGGTACCCCTCGAGCAGTACTTC
cdr3_aa: CASSITGVPLEQYF

clone_size: NA
cdr3_length: 14
d_call: TRBD1
v_call: TRBV2
j_call: TRBJ1-5
cdr3_nt: TGTGCCAGCAGCGGGACAGGGGTTAGTCAGCCCCAGCATTTT
cdr3_aa: CASSGTGVSQPQHF

clone_size: NA
cdr3_length: 14
d_call: NA
v_call: TRBV7-2
j_call: TRBJ2-1
cdr3_nt: TGTGCCAGCAGCTTTGCCGGGTCCTACAATGAGCAGTTCTTC
cdr3_aa: CASSFAGSYNEQFF

clone_size: once
cdr3_length: 14
d_call: TRBD1
v_call: TRBV5-4
j_call: TRBJ1-3
cdr3_nt: TGTGCCAGCAGCCGGGACAGCTCTGGAAACACCATATATTTT
cdr3_aa: CASSRDSSGNTIYF

clone_size: NA
cdr3_length: 15
d_call: TRBD1
v_call: TRBV4-3
j_call: TRBJ2-2
cdr3_nt: TGCGCCAGCAGTGACAGGGGGCGCGGGACCGGGGAGCTGTTTTTT
cdr3_aa: CASSDRGRGTGELFF

clone_size: NA
cdr3_length: 17
d_call: TRBD2
v_call: TRBV9
j_call: TRBJ2-5
cdr3_nt: TGTGCCAGCAGCGTAGACAGCGGGAGTAGTTCGGGGGAGACCCAGTACTTC
cdr3_aa: CASSVDSGSSSGETQYF

clone_size: few
cdr3_length: 13
d_call: TRBD1
v_call: TRBV6-1
j_call: TRBJ2-7
cdr3_nt: TGTGCCAGTATGGGACAGGACTCCTACGAGCAGTACTTC
cdr3_aa: CASMGQDSYEQYF

clone_size: NA
cdr3_length: 15
d_call: TRBD2
v_call: TRBV19
j_call: TRBJ2-5
cdr3_nt: TGTGCCAGTACACAACAGACTAGCGGGGAAGGGGCCCAGTACTTC
cdr3_aa: CASTQQTSGEGAQYF

clone_size: NA
cdr3_length: 19
d_call: TRBD1
v_call: TRBV5-3
j_call: TRBJ2-6
cdr3_nt: TGTGCCAGAAGCTTGATGAGACAGGGGGCTGGTACGGGGGCCAACGTCCTGACTTTC
cdr3_aa: CARSLMRQGAGTGANVLTF

clone_size: NA
cdr3_length: 13
d_call: NA
v_call: TRBV5-1
j_call: TRBJ1-1
cdr3_nt: TGCGCCAGCAGCTCTGGACAGAACACTGAAGCTTTCTTT
cdr3_aa: CASSSGQNTEAFF

clone_size: NA
cdr3_length: 16
d_call: NA
v_call: TRBV27
j_call: TRBJ2-1
cdr3_nt: TGTGCCAGCAGCCGCGTTGGAGGGAGCGGGTACAATGAGCAGTTCTTC
cdr3_aa: CASSRVGGSGYNEQFF